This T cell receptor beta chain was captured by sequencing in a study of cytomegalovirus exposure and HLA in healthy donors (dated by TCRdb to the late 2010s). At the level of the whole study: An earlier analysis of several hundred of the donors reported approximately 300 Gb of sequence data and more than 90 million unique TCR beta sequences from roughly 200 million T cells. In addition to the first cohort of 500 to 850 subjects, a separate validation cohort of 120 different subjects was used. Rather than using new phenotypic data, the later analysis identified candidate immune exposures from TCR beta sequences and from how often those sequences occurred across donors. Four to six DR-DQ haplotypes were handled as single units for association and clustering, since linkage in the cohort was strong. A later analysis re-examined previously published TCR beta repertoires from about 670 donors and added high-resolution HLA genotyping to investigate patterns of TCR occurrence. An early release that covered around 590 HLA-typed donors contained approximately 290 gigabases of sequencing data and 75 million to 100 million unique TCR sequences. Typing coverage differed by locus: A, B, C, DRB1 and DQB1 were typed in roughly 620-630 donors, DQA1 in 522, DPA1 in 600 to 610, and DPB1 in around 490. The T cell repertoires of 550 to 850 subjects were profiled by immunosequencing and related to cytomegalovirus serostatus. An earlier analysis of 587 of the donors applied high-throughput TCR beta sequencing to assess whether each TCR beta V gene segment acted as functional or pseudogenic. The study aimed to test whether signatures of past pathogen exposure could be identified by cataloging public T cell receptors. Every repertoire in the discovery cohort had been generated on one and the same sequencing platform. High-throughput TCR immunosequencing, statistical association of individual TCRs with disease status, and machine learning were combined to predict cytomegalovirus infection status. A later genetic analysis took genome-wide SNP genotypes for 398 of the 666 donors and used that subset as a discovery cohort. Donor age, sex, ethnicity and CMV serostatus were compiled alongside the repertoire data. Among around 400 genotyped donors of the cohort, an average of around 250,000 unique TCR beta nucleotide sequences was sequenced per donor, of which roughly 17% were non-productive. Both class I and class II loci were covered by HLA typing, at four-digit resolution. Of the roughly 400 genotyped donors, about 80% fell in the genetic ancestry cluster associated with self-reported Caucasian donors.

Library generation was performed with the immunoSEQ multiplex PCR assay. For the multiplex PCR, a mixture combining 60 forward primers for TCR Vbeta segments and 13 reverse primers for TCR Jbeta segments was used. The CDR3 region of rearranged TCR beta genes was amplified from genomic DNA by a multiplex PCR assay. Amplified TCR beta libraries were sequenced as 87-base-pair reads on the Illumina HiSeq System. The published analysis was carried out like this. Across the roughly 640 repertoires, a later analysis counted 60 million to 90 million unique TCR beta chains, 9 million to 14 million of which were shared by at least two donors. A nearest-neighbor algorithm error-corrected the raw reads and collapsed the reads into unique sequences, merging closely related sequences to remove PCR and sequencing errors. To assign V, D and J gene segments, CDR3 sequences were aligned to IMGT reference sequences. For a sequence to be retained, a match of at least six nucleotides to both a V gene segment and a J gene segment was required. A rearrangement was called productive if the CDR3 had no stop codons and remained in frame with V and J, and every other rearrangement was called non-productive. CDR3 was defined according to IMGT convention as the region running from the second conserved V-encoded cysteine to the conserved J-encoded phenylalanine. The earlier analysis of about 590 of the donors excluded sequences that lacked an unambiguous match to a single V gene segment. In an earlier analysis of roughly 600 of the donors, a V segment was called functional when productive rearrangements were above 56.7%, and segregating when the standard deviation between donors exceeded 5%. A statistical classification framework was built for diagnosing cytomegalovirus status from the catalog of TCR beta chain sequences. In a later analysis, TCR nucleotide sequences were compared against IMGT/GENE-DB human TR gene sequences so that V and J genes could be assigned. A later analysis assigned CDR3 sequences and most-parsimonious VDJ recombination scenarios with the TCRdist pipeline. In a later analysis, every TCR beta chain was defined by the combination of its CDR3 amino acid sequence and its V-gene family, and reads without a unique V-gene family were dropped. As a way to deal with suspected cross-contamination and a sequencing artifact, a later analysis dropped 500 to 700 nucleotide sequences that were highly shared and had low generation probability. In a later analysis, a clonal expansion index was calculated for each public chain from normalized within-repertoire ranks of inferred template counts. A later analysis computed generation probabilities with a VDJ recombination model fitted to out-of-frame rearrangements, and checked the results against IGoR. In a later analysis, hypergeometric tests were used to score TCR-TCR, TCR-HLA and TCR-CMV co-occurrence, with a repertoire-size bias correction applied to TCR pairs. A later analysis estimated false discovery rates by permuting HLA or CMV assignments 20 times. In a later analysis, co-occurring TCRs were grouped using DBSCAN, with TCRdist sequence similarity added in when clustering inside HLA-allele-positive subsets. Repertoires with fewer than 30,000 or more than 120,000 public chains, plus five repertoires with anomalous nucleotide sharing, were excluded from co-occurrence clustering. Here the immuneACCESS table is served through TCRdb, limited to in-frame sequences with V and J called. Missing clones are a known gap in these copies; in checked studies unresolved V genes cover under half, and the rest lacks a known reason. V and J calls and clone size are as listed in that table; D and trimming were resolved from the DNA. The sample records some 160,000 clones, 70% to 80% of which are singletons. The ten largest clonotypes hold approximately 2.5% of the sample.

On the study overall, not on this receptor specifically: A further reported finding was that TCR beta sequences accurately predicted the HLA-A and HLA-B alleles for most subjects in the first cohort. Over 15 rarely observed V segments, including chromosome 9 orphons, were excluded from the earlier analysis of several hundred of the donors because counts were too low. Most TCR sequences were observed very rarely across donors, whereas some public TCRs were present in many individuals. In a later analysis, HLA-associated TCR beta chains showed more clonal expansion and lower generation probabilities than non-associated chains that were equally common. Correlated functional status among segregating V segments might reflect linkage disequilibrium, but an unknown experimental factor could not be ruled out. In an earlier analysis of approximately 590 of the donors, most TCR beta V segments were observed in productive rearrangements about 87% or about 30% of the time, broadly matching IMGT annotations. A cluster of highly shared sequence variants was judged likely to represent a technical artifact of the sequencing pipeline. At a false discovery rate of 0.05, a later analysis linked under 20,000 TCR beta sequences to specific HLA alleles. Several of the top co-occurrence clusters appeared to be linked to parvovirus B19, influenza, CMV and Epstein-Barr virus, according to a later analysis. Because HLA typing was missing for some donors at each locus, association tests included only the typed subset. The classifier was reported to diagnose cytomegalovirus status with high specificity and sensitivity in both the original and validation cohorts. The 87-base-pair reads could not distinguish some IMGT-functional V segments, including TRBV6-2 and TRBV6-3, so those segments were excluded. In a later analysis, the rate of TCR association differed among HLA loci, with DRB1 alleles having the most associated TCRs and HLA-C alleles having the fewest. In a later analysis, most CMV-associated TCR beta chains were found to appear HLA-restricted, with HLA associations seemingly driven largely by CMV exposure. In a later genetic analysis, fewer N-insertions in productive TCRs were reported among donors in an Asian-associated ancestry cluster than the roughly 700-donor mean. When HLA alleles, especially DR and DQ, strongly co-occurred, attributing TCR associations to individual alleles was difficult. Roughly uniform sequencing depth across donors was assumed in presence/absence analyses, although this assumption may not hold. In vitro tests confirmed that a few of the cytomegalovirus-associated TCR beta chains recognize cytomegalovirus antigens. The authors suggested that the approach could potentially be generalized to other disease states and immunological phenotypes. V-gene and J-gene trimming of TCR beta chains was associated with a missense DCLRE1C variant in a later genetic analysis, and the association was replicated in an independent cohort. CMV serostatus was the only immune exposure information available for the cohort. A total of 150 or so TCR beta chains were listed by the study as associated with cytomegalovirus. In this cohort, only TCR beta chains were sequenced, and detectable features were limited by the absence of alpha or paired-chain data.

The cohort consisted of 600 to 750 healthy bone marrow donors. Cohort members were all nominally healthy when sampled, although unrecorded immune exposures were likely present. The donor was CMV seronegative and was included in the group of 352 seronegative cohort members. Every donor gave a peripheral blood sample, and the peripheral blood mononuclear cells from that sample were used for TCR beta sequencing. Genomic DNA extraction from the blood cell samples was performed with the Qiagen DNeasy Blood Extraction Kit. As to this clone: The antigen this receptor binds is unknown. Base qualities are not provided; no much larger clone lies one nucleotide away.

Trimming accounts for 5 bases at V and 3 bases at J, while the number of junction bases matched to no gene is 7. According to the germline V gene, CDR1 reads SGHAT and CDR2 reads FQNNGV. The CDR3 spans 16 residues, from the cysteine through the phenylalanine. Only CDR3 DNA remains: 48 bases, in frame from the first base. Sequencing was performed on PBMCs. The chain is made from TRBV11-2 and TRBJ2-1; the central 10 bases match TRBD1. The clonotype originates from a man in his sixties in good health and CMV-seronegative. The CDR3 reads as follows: CASSPSGTGDYNEQFF. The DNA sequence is TGTGCCAGCAGCCCCTCCGGGACAGGGGACTACAATGAGCAGTTCTTC.